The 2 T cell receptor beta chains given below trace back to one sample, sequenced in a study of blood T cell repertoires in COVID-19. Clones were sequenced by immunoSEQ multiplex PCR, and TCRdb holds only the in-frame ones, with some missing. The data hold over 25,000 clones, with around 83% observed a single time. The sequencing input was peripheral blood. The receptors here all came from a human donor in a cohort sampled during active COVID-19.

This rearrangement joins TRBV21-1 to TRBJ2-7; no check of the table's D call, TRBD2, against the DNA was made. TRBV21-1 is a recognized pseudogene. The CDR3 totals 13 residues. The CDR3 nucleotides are TGTGCCAGCAGCGGCGGGGGGGCAGGAGAGCAGTACTTC. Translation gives CASSGGGAGEQYF.

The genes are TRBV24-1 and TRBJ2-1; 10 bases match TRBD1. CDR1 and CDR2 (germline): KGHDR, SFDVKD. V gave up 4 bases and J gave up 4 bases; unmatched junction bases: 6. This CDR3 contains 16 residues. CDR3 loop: CATSDPTGGKYNEQFF. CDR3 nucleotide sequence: TGTGCCACCAGTGACCCGACAGGGGGCAAGTACAATGAGCAGTTCTTC.